These 10 T cell receptor beta chains came from one sample sequenced in a study of cytomegalovirus exposure and HLA in healthy donors. The PCR ran on 60 Vbeta and 13 Jbeta primers. Sequencing used immunoSEQ multiplex PCR; TCRdb keeps in-frame clones, though not all of them. The sample has 70,000 or so clones, about four fifths seen once; the top ten hold roughly 7.8%. The sequencing input was PBMCs. The receptors here all came from a man aged 18 to 29 in good health and CMV-seropositive.

This chain joins TRBV30 and TRBJ1-2; D remains ambiguous. V lost 1 base to trimming and J lost 5 bases, with 8 bases between them. The CDR3 runs to 12 residues. CDR1 is GTSNPN, CDR2 SVGIG, per germline (reference sequence). The CDR3 protein is CAWSARGYGYTF. The CDR3 DNA reads as TGTGCCTGGAGTGCCCGGGGTTATGGCTACACCTTC.

The chain recombines TRBV30 with TRBJ2-3; 9 positions match TRBD2. Germline CDR1 is GTSNPN and CDR2 is SVGIG (reference sequence). The V and J ends lost 3 bases and 2 bases, in that order; junction bases with no gene match: 3. The CDR3 has 14 residues. CDR3 DNA sequence: TGTGCCTGGAGCACTAGCGGGTTCACAGATACGCAGTATTTT. It codes for CAWSTSGFTDTQYF.

The J gene is TRBJ2-3, the V gene TRBV6-6; 11 nucleotides agree with TRBD1. The CDR3 extends over 15 amino acids. V lost 6 bases to trimming and J lost 4 bases; unmatched junction nucleotides: 6. Germline CDR1 MNHNY, CDR2 SVGAGI (reference sequence). The CDR3 is CASSPRTGGADTQYF. The CDR3, as DNA: TGTGCCAGCAGCCCTAGGACAGGGGGCGCAGATACGCAGTATTTT.

This chain joins TRBV7-2 and TRBJ2-7; a possible D gene is TRBD1 (6 bases). There are 12 residues in the CDR3. The V end lost 4 bases, the J end lost 6 bases, and 10 bases lay between the germline ends. CDR1 and CDR2 (germline): SGHTA, FQGNSA. The DNA of the CDR3 is TGTGCCAGCAGCTCAACAGGGCTCGAGCAGTACTTC. Its protein product is CASSSTGLEQYF.

The V gene is TRBV10-3, the J gene TRBJ1-2, with TRBD1 identical over 12 bases. The CDR3 runs to 15 residues. Germline trimming cut 5 bases from V and 8 bases from J; bases unmatched to any gene: 9. Germline-derived CDR1 and CDR2 are ENHRY and SYGVKD. The CDR3, as DNA: TGTGCCATCAGTCAGCCGGGACAGGGGGCGTCGGGCTACACCTTC. Amino acid sequence: CAISQPGQGASGYTF.

V usage is TRBV7-2 and J usage is TRBJ1-5; 10 bases are a match to TRBD1. With 3 bases clipped from V and 5 bases from J, the junction kept 4 bases outside the gene matches. This CDR3 comprises 15 residues. Germline V gives CDR1 SGHTA, CDR2 FQGNSA. CDR3 residues: CASSLGTGVYQPQHF. The CDR3 DNA is TGTGCCAGCAGCTTGGGGACAGGGGTTTATCAGCCCCAGCATTTT.

The chain links TRBV6-1 to TRBJ1-6; TRBD1 is a possible D gene (6 bases). Germline V gives CDR1 MNHNS, CDR2 SASEGT. The CDR3 has 14 residues. V lost 6 bases and J lost 7, with 13 bases in between. CDR3 loop: CASRWDTINSPLHF. The CDR3 bases are TGTGCCAGCAGGTGGGACACGATAAATTCACCCCTCCACTTT.

The chain links TRBV30 to TRBJ1-2, with D perhaps TRBD1 (5 bases). V was pared by 4 bases and J by 2 bases, with 23 bases between. The CDR3 covers 17 residues. Germline assignment: CDR1 GTSNPN and CDR2 SVGIG (reference sequence). CDR3 coding DNA: TGTGCCTGGAAACCCCGGGAGGGGATTCGAATAAACTATGGCTACACCTTC. Translating gives CAWKPREGIRINYGYTF.

The chain has TRBV30 and TRBJ2-1; the D gene is possibly TRBD1 (6 bases). The CDR3 is 13 amino acids. From germline, CDR1 is GTSNPN and CDR2 SVGIG (reference sequence). V lost 5 bases, J lost 2 bases, and 10 bases lay in between. As DNA, the CDR3 is TGTGCCTGGGCCAAGGGGGCCTACAATGAGCAGTTCTTC. It specifies CAWAKGAYNEQFF.

V and J are TRBV14 and TRBJ1-3; no clear D gene. Germline V CDR1 and CDR2: SGHDN, FVKESK. The CDR3 sequence is 13 residues long. Trimming cost V 1 base and J 9 bases, with 10 bases left between them. The CDR3 sequence: CASSQVTVGTIYF. The CDR3 coding sequence is TGTGCCAGCAGCCAAGTTACAGTTGGCACCATATATTTT.